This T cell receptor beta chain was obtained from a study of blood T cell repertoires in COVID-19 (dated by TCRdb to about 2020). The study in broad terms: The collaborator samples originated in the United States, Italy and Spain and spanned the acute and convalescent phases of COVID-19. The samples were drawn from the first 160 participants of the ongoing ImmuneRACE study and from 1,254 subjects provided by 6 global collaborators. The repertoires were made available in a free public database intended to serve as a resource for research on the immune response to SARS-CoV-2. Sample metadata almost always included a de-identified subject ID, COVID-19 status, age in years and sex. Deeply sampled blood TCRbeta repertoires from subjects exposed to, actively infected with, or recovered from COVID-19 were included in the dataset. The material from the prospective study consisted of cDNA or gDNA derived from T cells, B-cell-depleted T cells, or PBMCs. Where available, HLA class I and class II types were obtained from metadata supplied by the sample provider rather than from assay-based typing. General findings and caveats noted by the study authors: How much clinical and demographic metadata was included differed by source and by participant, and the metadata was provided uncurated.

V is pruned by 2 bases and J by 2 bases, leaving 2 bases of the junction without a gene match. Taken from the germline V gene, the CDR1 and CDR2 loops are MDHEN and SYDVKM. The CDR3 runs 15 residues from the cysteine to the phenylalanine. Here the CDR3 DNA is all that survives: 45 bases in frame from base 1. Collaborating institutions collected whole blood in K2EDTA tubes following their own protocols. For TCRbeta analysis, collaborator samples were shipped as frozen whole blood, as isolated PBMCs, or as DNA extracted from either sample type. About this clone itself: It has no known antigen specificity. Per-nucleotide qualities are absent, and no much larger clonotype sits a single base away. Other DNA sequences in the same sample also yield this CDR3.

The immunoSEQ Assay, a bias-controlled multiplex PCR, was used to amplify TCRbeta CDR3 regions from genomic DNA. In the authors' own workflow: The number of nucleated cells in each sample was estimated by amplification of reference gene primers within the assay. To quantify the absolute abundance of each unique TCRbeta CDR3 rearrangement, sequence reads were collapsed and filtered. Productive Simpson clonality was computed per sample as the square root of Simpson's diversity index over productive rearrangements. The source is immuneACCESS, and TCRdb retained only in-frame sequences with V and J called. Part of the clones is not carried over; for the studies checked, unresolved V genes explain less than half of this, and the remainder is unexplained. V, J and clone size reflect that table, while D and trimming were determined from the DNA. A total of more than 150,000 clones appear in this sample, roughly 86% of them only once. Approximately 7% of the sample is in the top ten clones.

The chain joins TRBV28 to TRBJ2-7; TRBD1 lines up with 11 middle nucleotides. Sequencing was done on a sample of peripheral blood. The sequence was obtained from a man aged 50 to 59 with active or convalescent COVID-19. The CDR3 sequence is CASSLGTGGTYEQYF. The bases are TGTGCCAGCAGTTTAGGGACAGGGGGGACCTACGAGCAGTACTTC.